What follows are 3 T cell receptor beta chains derived from one specimen sequenced in a study of response to subunit inactivated influenza vaccine. Each CDR3 protein gets one entry after TCRdb re-called the RT-PCR reads with MiXCR. Of about 190,000 distinct CDR3 sequences listed, roughly an eighth are singletons. Sequencing used CD8+ T cells sorted from PBMCs, obtained 5 to 6 days after vaccination. The receptors shown here come from a man aged 45-65 years who received an inactivated influenza vaccine.

This clonotype turned up a few times. The genes are TRBV6-5 and TRBJ2-5; the D gene could be TRBD1 or TRBD2 (5 bases each). This CDR3 comprises 15 residues. The V gene lost 0 bases and the J gene lost 4 bases, with 12 bases spanning the gap. Germline V gene sequence: CDR1 MNHEY, CDR2 SVGAGI. Here the CDR3 reads CASSYSPMGVETQYF. For the CDR3, the DNA is TGTGCCAGCAGTTACTCCCCCATGGGGGTAGAGACCCAGTACTTC.

This clonotype was seen a few times. This chain uses TRBV29-1 with TRBJ2-7; 12 bases match TRBD1. Germline V CDR1 and CDR2: SQVTM, ANQGSEA. The CDR3 consists of 14 residues. V trimming: 6 bases; J trimming: 3 bases; junction bases outside the gene matches: 6. The CDR3 loop reads CSVGQGAGNYEQYF. For the CDR3, the DNA is TGCAGCGTGGGACAGGGGGCGGGCAACTACGAGCAGTACTTC.

The chain is built from TRBV7-8 and TRBJ1-2; D might be TRBD1 (6 bases). The CDR3 is 15 residues long. V was cut by 6 bases and J by 4 bases, with 18 bases left in between. Germline V CDR1 and CDR2: SGHVS, FQNEAQ. CDR3: CASSQGGRGAYGYTF. The CDR3, as DNA: TGTGCCAGCAGTCAAGGGGGGAGGGGAGCCTATGGCTACACCTTC.